This T cell receptor beta chain came from a study of blood T cells in healthy people across ages. This clonotype has just a few counts. The ends were cut back, 6 bases at V and 4 bases at J, with 12 bases in the middle. The germline V gene encodes CDR1 SGHTA and CDR2 FQGTGA. There are 14 residues in the CDR3. Using a J-beta primer mix together with a sample-barcoded 5' primer, a second PCR was run for roughly 6 to 12 cycles. TCRdb reprocessed the 5' RACE reads via MiXCR and lists one record per CDR3 protein. The data contain 750,000 to 850,000 distinct CDR3 sequences, roughly 25% of them singletons. This sample was also put to use in a study of T cells of mothers and their children.

The material sequenced was blood. This TCR came from a boy aged 5-17 years in good health. This chain joins TRBV7-3 and TRBJ2-2; no definite D call. This chain's CDR3 is CASRAMGATGELFF. The CDR3 DNA is TGTGCCAGCAGGGCCATGGGCGCCACCGGGGAGCTGTTTTTT.